This section outlines one TCR beta chain sequence together with its context. Under the authors' procedure: Estimates of nucleated cell counts were drawn from the amplification of reference gene primers. This table comes from immunoSEQ multiplex PCR, and its TCRdb copy is limited to in-frame clones, with some not included. That table supplies the V and J calls and clone size; D and trimming were determined from the DNA. The sample contains around 310,000 clones, nearly 90% of which appear only once. The entry originates in a study of blood T cell repertoires in COVID-19. Study-level background: Acute and convalescent COVID-19 samples came from the United States, Italy and Spain. PBMCs, B-cell-depleted T cells, or T cells provided the cDNA or gDNA that made up the material.

The germline V and J ends were trimmed by 5 bases and 2 bases, with 15 bases remaining between them. Germline lookup yields CDR1 SGHTA and CDR2 FQGTGA. This CDR3 has 15 amino acids. This TCR came from a woman aged 40-49 years with COVID-19, enrolled during active disease. The rearrangement uses TRBV7-3 and TRBJ1-1; no clear D gene. The sample taken for sequencing was peripheral blood. The CDR3 reads CASSPRGGRNTEAFF. For the CDR3, the DNA is TGTGCCAGCAGCCCCCGTGGAGGACGAAACACTGAAGCTTTCTTT.